Shown below are 11 T cell receptor beta chains from a single sample sequenced in a study of graft-versus-host responses after intestinal transplantation. Assay used: immunoSEQ multiplex PCR; TCRdb lists only in-frame clones, some missing. This table has about 10,000 clones, 31% appearing once. The input for sequencing was alloreactive CD4+ T cells from a mixed lymphocyte reaction culture, taken before transplantation. Stated subset: CFSE-low proliferating T cells sorted from roughly six-day pre-transplant mixed lymphocyte reaction (GvH or HvG direction). The source of these receptors is a human patient who was an organ donor for intestinal transplantation.

This clone was observed a handful of times. The gene calls are TRBV11-2 and TRBJ1-5; no clear D gene. The germline CDR1 and CDR2 sequences are SGHAT and FQNNGV. The ends were cut back, 5 bases at V and 3 bases at J, with 8 bases in the middle. The CDR3 is 13 amino acids. The CDR3 sequence is CASSLGLNQPQHF. As DNA, the CDR3 is TGTGCCAGCAGCCTCGGGCTCAATCAGCCCCAGCATTTT.

Only a few counts were recorded for this clone. The rearrangement joins TRBV6-5 to TRBJ1-5; D not resolved. This CDR3 is built from 12 residues. The germline V and J ends were trimmed by 4 bases and 4 bases, with 5 bases remaining between them. Germline loops: CDR1 MNHEY, CDR2 SVGAGI. CDR3 protein: CASSSPNQPQHF. In nucleotides, the CDR3 is TGTGCCAGCAGTTCGCCGAATCAGCCCCAGCATTTT.

The J gene is TRBJ1-6, the V gene TRBV6-1; a weak D match, TRBD1 (6 bases). CDR3 length: 15 amino acids. V was pared by 6 bases and J by 6 bases, with 15 bases between. Germline values: CDR1 MNHNS, CDR2 SASEGT. For the CDR3, the DNA is TGTGCCAGCAGAGTGACAGGAGCAATTAATTCACCCCTCCACTTT. Translated, it gives CASRVTGAINSPLHF.

The chain is built from TRBV18 and TRBJ1-6; 8 positions match TRBD1. V shed 3 bases, J shed 7 bases, and the junction held 5 bases outside the gene matches. CDR3 length: 15 amino acids. CDR1 and CDR2 from the germline V gene are KGHSH and LQKENI. The CDR3 region has the DNA TGTGCCAGCTCACCGCAGGACAGGGAGAATTCACCCCTCCACTTT. It translates to CASSPQDRENSPLHF.

The gene calls are TRBV14 and TRBJ2-2; D may be TRBD2 (5 bases). The CDR3 spans 17 residues. V was trimmed by 0 bases and J by 6 bases, leaving 17 bases between them. The germline V gene has CDR1 SGHDN and CDR2 FVKESK. DNA of the CDR3: TGTGCCAGCAGCCAAGAGGGTGTCGGGGAAAAGGCCGGGGAGCTGTTTTTT. It yields the protein CASSQEGVGEKAGELFF.

By share, this clone ranks as medium-sized. The rearrangement links TRBV6-6 to TRBJ1-6, with D perhaps TRBD1 (6 bases). The germline CDR1 and CDR2 sequences are MNHNY and SVGAGI (reference sequence). Trimming cost V 5 bases and J 1 base, with 9 bases left between them. This CDR3 is 15 amino acids long. Here the CDR3 reads CASSPRGSYNSPLHF. CDR3 nucleotide sequence: TGTGCCAGCAGTCCCAGGGGTTCCTATAATTCACCCCTCCACTTT.

The rearrangement uses TRBV7-9 and TRBJ2-2, with D perhaps matching TRBD1 or TRBD2 (5 bases each). The germline V and J ends were trimmed by 0 bases and 6 bases, with 17 bases remaining between them. Per the germline V gene, CDR1 is SEHNR and CDR2 is FQNEAQ (reference sequence). This CDR3 contains 17 residues. CDR3 coding DNA: TGTGCCAGCAGCTTAGCGTTCCAGGGACGTACGGCCGGGGAGCTGTTTTTT. It is translated as CASSLAFQGRTAGELFF.

This clone has just a few counts. DNA for the CDR3: TGTGCCAGCAGCTTAGGGGTCGGCCTGATAGATGGCTACACCTTC. It specifies CASSLGVGLIDGYTF. The gene calls are TRBV7-2 and TRBJ1-2, with D unclear. The CDR3 covers 15 residues. V was cut by 1 base and J by 6 bases, with 15 bases left in between. Germline V gene data show CDR1 as SGHTA and CDR2 as FQGNSA. The full variable domain, in which reference TRBV7-2 and TRBJ1-2 provide the parts outside the CDR3, is GAGVSQSPSNKVTEKGKDVELRCDPISGHTALYWYRQSLGQGLEFLIYFQGNSAPDKSGLPSDRFSAERTGGSVSTLTIQRTQQEDSAVYLCASSLGVGLIDGYTFGSGTRLTVV.

The CDR3 DNA is TGTGCCAGCAGCGTAGGACTAGCGGACAATGAGCAGTTCTTC. Its protein is CASSVGLADNEQFF. The chain links TRBV9 to TRBJ2-1; 9 nucleotides align to TRBD2. Trimming at V came to 0 bases and at J to 5 bases, leaving 0 bases not matched to a gene. The germline V gene encodes CDR1 SGDLS and CDR2 YYNGEE. The CDR3 spans 14 residues. The variable domain in full, completed from reference TRBV9 and TRBJ2-1, reads DSGVTQTPKHLITATGQRVTLRCSPRSGDLSVYWYQQSLDQGLQFLIQYYNGEERAKGNILERFSAQQFPDLHSELNLSSLELGDSALYFCASSVGLADNEQFFGPGTRLTVL.

The chain is built from TRBV7-2 and TRBJ2-7, with 8 bases identical to TRBD2. The J call may be incorrect, as the DNA end agrees better with TRBJ2-1. The V gene's germline CDR1 is SGHTA and CDR2 FQGNSA. This CDR3 has 16 residues. CDR3 in DNA: TGTGCCAGCTTGGGTGCGGGGGGTTTGTTCTACAATGAGCAGTTCTTC. Its protein product is CASLGAGGLFYNEQFF.

The V and J genes are TRBV10-1 and TRBJ2-1, with 7 bases fitting TRBD2. The CDR3 totals 14 residues. Germline assignment: CDR1 WNHNN and CDR2 SYGVQD (reference sequence). The V gene end was trimmed by 8 bases and the J gene end by 2 bases; junction bases not matched to a gene: 6. CDR3 DNA sequence: TGCGCCAGCTCCGGCGGGGGACCCTACAATGAGCAGTTCTTC. Protein product: CASSGGGPYNEQFF.